The sequence of this T cell receptor beta chain was determined in a study of CD8+ T cells in alopecia areata. Sequencing used cDNA as its template, made by extracting RNA and reverse transcribing it. Clones were sequenced by immunoSEQ multiplex PCR, and TCRdb holds only the in-frame ones, with some missing. The sample has around 100,000 clones; 45% to 60% are singletons. V trimming: 0 bases; J trimming: 5 bases; junction bases outside the gene matches: 6. The germline V gene has CDR1 LGHNA and CDR2 YSLEER. This CDR3 contains 15 residues. This chain connects TRBV4-3 to TRBJ2-5; TRBD1 matches 7 bases. Sequencing input: CD4+ T cells sorted from blood. The TCR sequence derives from a human donor in good health. In DNA form, the CDR3 reads TGCGCCAGCAGCCAAGACAGGGGGACGAGGGAGACCCAGTACTTC. This sequence encodes CASSQDRGTRETQYF.